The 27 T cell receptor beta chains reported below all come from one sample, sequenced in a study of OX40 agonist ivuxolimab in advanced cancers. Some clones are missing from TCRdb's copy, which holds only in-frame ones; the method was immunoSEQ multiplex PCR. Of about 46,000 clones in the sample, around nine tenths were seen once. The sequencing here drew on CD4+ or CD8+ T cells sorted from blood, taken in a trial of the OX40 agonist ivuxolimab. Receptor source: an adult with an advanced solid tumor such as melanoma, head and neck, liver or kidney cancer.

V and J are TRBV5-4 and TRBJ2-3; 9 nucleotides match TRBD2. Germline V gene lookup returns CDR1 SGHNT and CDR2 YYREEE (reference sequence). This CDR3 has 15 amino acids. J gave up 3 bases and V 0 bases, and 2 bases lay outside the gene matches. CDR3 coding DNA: TGTGCCAGCAGCTTGGATAGCGGGAGAACAGATACGCAGTATTTT. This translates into CASSLDSGRTDTQYF.

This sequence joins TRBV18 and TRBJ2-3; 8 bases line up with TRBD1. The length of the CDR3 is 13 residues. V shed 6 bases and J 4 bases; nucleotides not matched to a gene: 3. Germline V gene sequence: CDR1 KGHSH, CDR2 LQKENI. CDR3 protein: CASSTQGADTQYF. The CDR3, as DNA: TGTGCCAGCTCGACACAGGGGGCAGATACGCAGTATTTT.

The CDR3 region is CAWSVHTFTDTQYF. The CDR3 coding sequence is TGTGCCTGGAGTGTACACACCTTCACAGATACGCAGTATTTT. The chain carries TRBV30 and TRBJ2-3, with D unresolved. Germline loops: CDR1 GTSNPN, CDR2 SVGIG (reference sequence). The CDR3 sequence is 14 residues long. Trimming took 0 bases from V and 2 from J, leaving 9 bases between them.

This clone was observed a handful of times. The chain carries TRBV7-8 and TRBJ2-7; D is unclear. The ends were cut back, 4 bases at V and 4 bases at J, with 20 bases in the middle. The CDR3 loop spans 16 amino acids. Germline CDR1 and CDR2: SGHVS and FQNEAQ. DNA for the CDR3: TGTGCCAGCAGCTCTAATTCACGGTCGAGAACTTACGAGCAGTACTTC. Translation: CASSSNSRSRTYEQYF.

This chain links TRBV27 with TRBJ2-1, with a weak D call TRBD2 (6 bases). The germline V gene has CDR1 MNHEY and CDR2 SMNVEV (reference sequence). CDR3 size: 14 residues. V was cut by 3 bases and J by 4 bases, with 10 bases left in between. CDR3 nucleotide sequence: TGTGCCAGCAGTTTCGGGGGACGTTACAATGAGCAGTTCTTC. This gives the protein CASSFGGRYNEQFF.

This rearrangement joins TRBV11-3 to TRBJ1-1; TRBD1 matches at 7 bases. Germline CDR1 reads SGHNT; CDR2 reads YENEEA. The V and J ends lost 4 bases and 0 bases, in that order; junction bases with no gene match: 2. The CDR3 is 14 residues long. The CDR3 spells CASSSTGVNTEAFF. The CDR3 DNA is TGTGCCAGCAGCTCTACAGGGGTGAACACTGAAGCTTTCTTT.

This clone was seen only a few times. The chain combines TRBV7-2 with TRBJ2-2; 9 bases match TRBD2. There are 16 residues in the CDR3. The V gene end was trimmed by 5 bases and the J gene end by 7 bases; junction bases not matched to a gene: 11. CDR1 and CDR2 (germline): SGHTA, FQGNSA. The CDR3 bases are TGTGCCAGCAGCCTATTGGGACTAGCTCCTCTCGGGGAGCTGTTTTTT. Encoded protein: CASSLLGLAPLGELFF. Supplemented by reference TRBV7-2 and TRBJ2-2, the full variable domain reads GAGVSQSPSNKVTEKGKDVELRCDPISGHTALYWYRQSLGQGLEFLIYFQGNSAPDKSGLPSDRFSAERTGGSVSTLTIQRTQQEDSAVYLCASSLLGLAPLGELFFGEGSRLTVL.

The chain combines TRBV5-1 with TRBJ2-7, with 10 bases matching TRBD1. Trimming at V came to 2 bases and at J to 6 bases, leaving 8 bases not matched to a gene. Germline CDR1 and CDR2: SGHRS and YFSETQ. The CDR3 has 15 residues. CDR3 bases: TGCGCCAGCAGCTTCTCCGGGACAGGGGCTACCGAGCAGTACTTC. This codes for CASSFSGTGATEQYF.

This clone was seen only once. CDR3 DNA sequence: TGTGCCAGCAGCCAGAGCGGGAGGGGCGGGGAGCAGTTCTTC. It yields the protein CASSQSGRGGEQFF. This rearrangement joins TRBV7-3 to TRBJ2-1, with 10 bases identical to TRBD2. Per germline, CDR1 SGHTA and CDR2 FQGTGA. This CDR3 is 14 amino acids long. Trimming at V came to 5 bases and at J to 10 bases, leaving 8 bases not matched to a gene.

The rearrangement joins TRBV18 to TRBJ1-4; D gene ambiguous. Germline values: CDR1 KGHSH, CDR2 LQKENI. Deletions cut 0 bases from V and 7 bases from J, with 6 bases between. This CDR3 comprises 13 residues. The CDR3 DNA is TGTGCCAGCTCACCACCGACAACTGAAAAACTGTTTTTT. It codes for CASSPPTTEKLFF.

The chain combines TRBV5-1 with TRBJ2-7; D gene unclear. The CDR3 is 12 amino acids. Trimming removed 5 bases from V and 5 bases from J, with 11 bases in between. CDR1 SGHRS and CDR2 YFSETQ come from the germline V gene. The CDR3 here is CASRTDSDEQYF. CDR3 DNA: TGCGCCAGCAGGACGGATTCAGACGAGCAGTACTTC.

CDR3 region: CSLGTRLSDTQYF. CDR3 coding DNA: TGCAGCCTCGGGACTAGATTGTCAGATACGCAGTATTTT. The J gene is TRBJ2-3, the V gene TRBV29-1; 8 bases map to TRBD2. The CDR3 extends over 13 amino acids. Germline CDR1 and CDR2: SQVTM and ANQGSEA. V gave up 8 bases and J gave up 4 bases; unmatched junction bases: 8.

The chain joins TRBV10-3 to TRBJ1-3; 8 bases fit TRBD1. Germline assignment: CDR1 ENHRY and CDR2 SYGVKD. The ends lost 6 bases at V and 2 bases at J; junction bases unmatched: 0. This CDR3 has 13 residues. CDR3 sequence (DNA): TGTGCCATCAGGGGACAGGCTGGAAACACCATATATTTT. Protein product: CAIRGQAGNTIYF.

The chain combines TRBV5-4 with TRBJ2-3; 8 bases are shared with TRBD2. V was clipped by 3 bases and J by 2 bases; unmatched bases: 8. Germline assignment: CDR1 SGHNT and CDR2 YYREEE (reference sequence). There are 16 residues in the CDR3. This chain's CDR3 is CASSWHTSGNTDTQYF. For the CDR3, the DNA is TGTGCCAGCAGCTGGCATACTAGCGGAAACACAGATACGCAGTATTTT.

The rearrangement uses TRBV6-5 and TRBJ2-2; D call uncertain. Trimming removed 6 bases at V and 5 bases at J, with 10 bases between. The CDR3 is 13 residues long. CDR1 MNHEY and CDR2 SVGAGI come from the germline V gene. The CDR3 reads CASSVQGTGELFF. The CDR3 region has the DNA TGTGCCAGCAGCGTACAAGGGACCGGGGAGCTGTTTTTT.

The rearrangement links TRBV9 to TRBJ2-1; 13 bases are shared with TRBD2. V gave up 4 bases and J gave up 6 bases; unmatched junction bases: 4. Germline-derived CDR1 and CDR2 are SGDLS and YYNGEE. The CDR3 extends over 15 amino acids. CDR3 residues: CASSPRLAGGNEQFF. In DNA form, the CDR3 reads TGTGCCAGCAGCCCTCGACTAGCGGGAGGCAATGAGCAGTTCTTC.

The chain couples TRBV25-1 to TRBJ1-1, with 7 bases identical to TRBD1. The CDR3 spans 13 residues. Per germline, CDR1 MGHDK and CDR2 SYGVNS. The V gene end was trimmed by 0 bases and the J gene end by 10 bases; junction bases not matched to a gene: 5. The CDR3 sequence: CASSEYGGGLAFF. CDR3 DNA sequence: TGTGCCAGCAGTGAATATGGAGGGGGCCTAGCTTTCTTT.

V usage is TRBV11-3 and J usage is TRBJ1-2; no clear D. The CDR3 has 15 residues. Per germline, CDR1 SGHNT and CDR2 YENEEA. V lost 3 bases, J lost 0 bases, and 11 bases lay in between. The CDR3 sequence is CASSFSTITNYGYTF. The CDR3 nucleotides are TGTGCCAGCAGCTTTAGCACCATTACTAACTATGGCTACACCTTC.

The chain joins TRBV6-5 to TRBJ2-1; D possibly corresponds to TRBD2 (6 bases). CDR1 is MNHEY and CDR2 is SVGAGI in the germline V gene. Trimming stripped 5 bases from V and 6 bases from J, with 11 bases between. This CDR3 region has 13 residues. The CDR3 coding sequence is TGTGCCAGCAGTCGTAGCGGACCCAATGAGCAGTTCTTC. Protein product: CASSRSGPNEQFF.

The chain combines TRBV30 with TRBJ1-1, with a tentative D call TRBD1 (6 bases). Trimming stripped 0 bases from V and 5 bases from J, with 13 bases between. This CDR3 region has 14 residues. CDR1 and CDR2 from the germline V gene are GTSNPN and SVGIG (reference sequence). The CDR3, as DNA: TGTGCCTGGAGTGTAAATAGGGGGGGGACTGAAGCTTTCTTT. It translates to CAWSVNRGGTEAFF.

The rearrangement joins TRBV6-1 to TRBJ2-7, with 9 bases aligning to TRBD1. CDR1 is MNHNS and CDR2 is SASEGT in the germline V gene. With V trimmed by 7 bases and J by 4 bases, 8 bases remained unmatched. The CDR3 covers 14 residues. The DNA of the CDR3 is TGTGCCAGCAACACCGGGACAGGGTCTTACGAGCAGTACTTC. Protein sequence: CASNTGTGSYEQYF.

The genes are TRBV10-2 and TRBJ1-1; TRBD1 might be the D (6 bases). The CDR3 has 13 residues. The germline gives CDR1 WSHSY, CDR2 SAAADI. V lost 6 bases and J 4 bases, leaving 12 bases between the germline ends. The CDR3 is CASRYQGGTEAFF. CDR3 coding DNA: TGCGCCAGCAGGTACCAAGGGGGCACTGAAGCTTTCTTT.

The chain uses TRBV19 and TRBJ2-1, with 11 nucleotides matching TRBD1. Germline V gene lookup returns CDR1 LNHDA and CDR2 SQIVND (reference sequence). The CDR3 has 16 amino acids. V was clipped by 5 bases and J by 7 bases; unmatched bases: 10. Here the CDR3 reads CASSPQRDRGGNEQFF. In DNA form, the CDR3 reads TGTGCCAGTAGTCCACAACGGGACAGGGGGGGAAATGAGCAGTTCTTC.

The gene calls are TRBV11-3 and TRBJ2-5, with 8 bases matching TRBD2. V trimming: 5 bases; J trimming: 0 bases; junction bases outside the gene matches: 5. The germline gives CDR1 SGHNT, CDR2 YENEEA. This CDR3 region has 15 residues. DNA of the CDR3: TGTGCCAGCAGCCCAAGGCGGGGGGACCAAGAGACCCAGTACTTC. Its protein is CASSPRRGDQETQYF.

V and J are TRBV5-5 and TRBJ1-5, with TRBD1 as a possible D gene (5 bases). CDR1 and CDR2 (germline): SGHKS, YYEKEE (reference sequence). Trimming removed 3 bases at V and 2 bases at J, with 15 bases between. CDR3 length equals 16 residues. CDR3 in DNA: TGTGCCAGCAGCTATTCGCCAGGGCGGGGCAATCAGCCCCAGCATTTT. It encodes CASSYSPGRGNQPQHF.

In DNA, the CDR3 is TGTGCCAGCAACTCAGGGACTAGCAATCAGCCCCAGCATTTT. Its protein product is CASNSGTSNQPQHF. J is TRBJ1-5 and V is TRBV6-1; TRBD1 might be the D (5 bases). CDR3 size: 14 residues. Germline V lookup: CDR1 MNHNS, CDR2 SASEGT. V was pared by 7 bases and J by 0 bases, with 10 bases between.

The CDR3 protein is CASTFLGLPEQYF. In nucleotides, the CDR3 is TGTGCCAGCACTTTTTTGGGACTGCCCGAGCAGTACTTC. The genes are TRBV6-1 and TRBJ2-7; tentatively, D is TRBD2 (6 bases). Germline V lookup: CDR1 MNHNS, CDR2 SASEGT. Trimming removed 7 bases at V and 6 bases at J, with 16 bases between. CDR3 length equals 13 residues.